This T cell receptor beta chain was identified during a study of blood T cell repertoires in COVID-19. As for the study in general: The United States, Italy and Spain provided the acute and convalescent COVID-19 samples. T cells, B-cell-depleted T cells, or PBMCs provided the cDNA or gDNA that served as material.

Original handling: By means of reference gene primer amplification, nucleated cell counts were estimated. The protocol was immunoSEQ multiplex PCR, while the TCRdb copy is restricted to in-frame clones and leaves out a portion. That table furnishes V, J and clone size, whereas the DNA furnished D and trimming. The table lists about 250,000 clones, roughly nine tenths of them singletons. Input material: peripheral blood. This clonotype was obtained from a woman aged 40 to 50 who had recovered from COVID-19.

The CDR3 spells CASSGSVNTEAFF. The CDR3 nucleotides read TGTGCCAGTTCAGGGAGCGTGAACACTGAAGCTTTCTTT. The chain recombines TRBV18 with TRBJ1-1, with a weak D call TRBD1 (5 bases). The CDR3 is 13 amino acids. V shed 9 bases and J shed 0 bases, with 11 bases lying between them. Germline CDR1 KGHSH, CDR2 LQKENI.